These 26 T cell receptor beta chains were sequenced from one sample in a study of T cell responses to AZD1222 COVID-19 vaccine. The table came from immunoSEQ multiplex PCR; TCRdb's copy has only in-frame clones and leaves some out. The table has tens of thousands of clones, about 90% seen once; the top ten hold roughly a sixth. The input for sequencing was peripheral blood, taken on day 0 of AZD1222 vaccination. The receptors shown here come from an adult in good health.

J is TRBJ1-4 and V is TRBV15; 10 bases map to TRBD1. J gave up 5 bases and V 3 bases, and 0 bases lay outside the gene matches. Germline CDR1 and CDR2: LNHNV and YYDKDF (reference sequence). The CDR3 spans 14 residues. CDR3 amino acids: CATSRGQGNEKLFF. The CDR3 region has the DNA TGTGCCACCAGCAGGGGACAGGGGAATGAAAAACTGTTTTTT.

This chain connects TRBV11-1 to TRBJ2-5; TRBD1 aligns across 7 bases. Germline lookup yields CDR1 SGHAT and CDR2 FQDESV (reference sequence). V shed 6 bases, J shed 5 bases, and the junction held 9 bases outside the gene matches. The CDR3 contains 14 residues. CDR3 protein: CASSFHRGLETQYF. The CDR3 DNA follows: TGTGCCAGCAGTTTTCACAGGGGCCTGGAGACCCAGTACTTC.

The chain recombines TRBV3-1 (or the pseudogene TRBV3-2) with TRBJ2-1, with D tentatively TRBD1 or TRBD2 (5 bases each). The germline CDR1 and CDR2 sequences are LGHDT and YNNKEL (reference sequence). Trimming took 4 bases from V and 0 from J, leaving 13 bases between them. The CDR3 covers 16 residues. CDR3: CASSPGTYRSYNEQFF. CDR3 nucleotides: TGTGCCAGCAGCCCCGGGACGTACCGCTCCTACAATGAGCAGTTCTTC.

The chain recombines TRBV28 with TRBJ2-3; 9 bases are shared with TRBD2. Unmatched junction bases numbered 16, after V lost 7 bases and J lost 5 bases. Per germline, CDR1 MDHEN and CDR2 SYDVKM. This CDR3 comprises 17 residues. The CDR3: CASIEGGGRASGDTQYF. The CDR3 coding sequence is TGTGCCAGCATCGAAGGGGGCGGGAGGGCCTCAGGAGATACGCAGTATTTT.

The chain combines TRBV14 with TRBJ2-7; 8 bases are a match to TRBD2. Germline CDR1 SGHDN, CDR2 FVKESK. V dropped 1 base and J dropped 2; count of bases not matched to a gene: 7. The CDR3 contains 16 residues. The CDR3 loop is CASSQGGGRTTYEQYF. The CDR3, as DNA: TGTGCCAGCAGCCAAGGAGGCGGGAGGACCACCTACGAGCAGTACTTC.

The chain links TRBV4-1 to TRBJ2-7; 10 bases map to TRBD2. The CDR3 sequence is 14 residues long. Germline V gene lookup returns CDR1 MGHRA and CDR2 YSYEKL. V lost 0 bases and J lost 11; bases outside the gene matches: 7. The CDR3 DNA follows: TGCGCCAGCAGCCAAGAAAGGAGCGGGGGGGCGAAGTACTTC. It translates to CASSQERSGGAKYF.

The chain joins TRBV5-5 to TRBJ2-1, with 10 bases fitting TRBD2. J gave up 0 bases and V 1 base, and 10 bases lay outside the gene matches. CDR1 and CDR2 (germline): SGHKS, YYEKEE (reference sequence). The CDR3 is 19 residues long. The CDR3: CASSLPGQASGGSYNEQFF. CDR3 bases: TGTGCCAGCAGCTTGCCGGGACAGGCTAGCGGGGGCTCCTACAATGAGCAGTTCTTC.

The chain recombines TRBV28 with TRBJ2-5, with D maybe TRBD2 (6 bases). The CDR3 consists of 14 residues. V shed 5 bases and J shed 7 bases, with 17 bases lying between them. Germline-derived CDR1 and CDR2 are MDHEN and SYDVKM. For the CDR3, the DNA is TGTGCCAGCAGTCCGGAAGTCAGGCGGGGGACCCAGTACTTC. Translation gives CASSPEVRRGTQYF.

CDR3: CASKALGTGDSPLHF. CDR3 bases: TGTGCCAGCAAAGCTTTGGGGACAGGGGATTCACCCCTCCACTTT. The V and J genes are TRBV11-3 and TRBJ1-6; 10 bases agree with TRBD1. Trimming took 7 bases from V and 8 from J; bases not matched to a gene: 8. The CDR3 is made up of 15 amino acids. The germline V gene encodes CDR1 SGHNT and CDR2 YENEEA. The whole variable domain, remainder taken from reference TRBV11-3 and TRBJ1-6, is EAGVVQSPRYKIIEKKQPVAFWCNPISGHNTLYWYLQNLGQGPELLIRYENEEAVDDSQLPKDRFSAERLKGVDSTLKIQPAELGDSAVYLCASKALGTGDSPLHFGNGTRLTVT.

The chain links TRBV28 to TRBJ2-7, with D uncertain. V lost 3 bases and J 5 bases, leaving 17 bases between the germline ends. Germline CDR1 reads MDHEN; CDR2 reads SYDVKM. CDR3 length: 15 residues. The CDR3 DNA reads as TGTGCCAGCAGTTTTCTGGTTCCGGGTTCTAACGAGCAGTACTTC. The encoded protein is CASSFLVPGSNEQYF.

In the case of this clone: Within the sample, other DNA sequences also encode this same CDR3. This sequence joins TRBV5-1 and TRBJ2-7; D gene uncertain. Between the trimmed V and J ends, which lost 0 bases and 4 bases, there was a span of 2 bases. Germline V lookup: CDR1 SGHRS, CDR2 YFSETQ. The CDR3 contains 11 residues. Written as DNA, the CDR3 is TGCGCCAGCAGCTTGGGATACGAGCAGTACTTC. This translates into CASSLGYEQYF.

This clone was seen only once. The chain uses TRBV9 and TRBJ1-4; unclear D gene. Germline CDR1 SGDLS, CDR2 YYNGEE. The CDR3 loop spans 13 amino acids. Trimming cost V 4 bases and J 4 bases, with 8 bases left between them. The CDR3 spells CASSPSSNEKLFF. CDR3 nucleotides: TGTGCCAGCAGCCCGAGTAGTAATGAAAAACTGTTTTTT.

This chain uses TRBV5-4 with TRBJ2-5; D may be TRBD2 (5 bases). V lost 2 bases and J lost 2, with 10 bases in between. Germline V gene data show CDR1 as SGHNT and CDR2 as YYREEE (reference sequence). The CDR3 sequence is 14 residues long. The DNA of the CDR3 is TGTGCCAGCAGCTTATTAACGGGGCAAGAGACCCAGTACTTC. Encoded protein: CASSLLTGQETQYF. Full variable domain (outside the CDR3, taken from reference TRBV5-4 and TRBJ2-5): ETGVTQSPTHLIKTRGQQVTLRCSSQSGHNTVSWYQQALGQGPQFIFQYYREEENGRGNFPPRFSGLQFPNYSSELNVNALELDDSALYLCASSLLTGQETQYFGPGTRLLVL.

The V and J genes are TRBV5-1 and TRBJ2-3; 9 positions agree with TRBD1. Germline CDR1 reads SGHRS; CDR2 reads YFSETQ. V shed 4 bases, J shed 1 base, and the junction held 7 bases outside the gene matches. The CDR3 runs 16 residues. CDR3 in DNA: TGCGCCAGCAGCGTCCGGGACAGGGAAGGCACAGATACGCAGTATTTT. Translating it yields CASSVRDREGTDTQYF.

J is TRBJ2-7 and V is TRBV5-4; 7 bases line up with TRBD2. Trimming cost V 5 bases and J 3 bases; bases outside gene matches: 14. The CDR3 length is 16 residues. The V gene's germline CDR1 is SGHNT and CDR2 YYREEE (reference sequence). The chain's CDR3 is CASSKAGTTYDYEQYF. CDR3 coding DNA: TGTGCCAGCAGTAAAGCCGGGACTACCTACGACTACGAGCAGTACTTC.

The genes are TRBV2 and TRBJ2-5; TRBD2 matches at 10 bases. The CDR3 length is 14 residues. CDR1 and CDR2 (germline): SNHLY, FYNNEI. Germline trimming cut 6 bases from V and 5 bases from J; bases unmatched to any gene: 6. The CDR3 is CASRAGTSVETQYF. The CDR3 nucleotides are TGTGCCAGCAGGGCGGGGACTAGCGTGGAGACCCAGTACTTC.

CDR3 DNA sequence: TGCAGCGGGAAAGGGACCCAGTACTTC. This sequence encodes CSGKGTQYF. The chain combines TRBV29-1 with TRBJ2-5; no clear D. Germline V gene lookup returns CDR1 SQVTM and CDR2 ANQGSEA. This CDR3 has 9 residues. Trimming stripped 7 bases from V and 7 bases from J, with 7 bases between.

In DNA, the CDR3 is TGTGCCAGCAGCTTGTTCACTGAAGCTTTCTTT. Encoded protein: CASSLFTEAFF. This sequence joins TRBV5-6 and TRBJ1-1, with D hard to call. Per the germline V gene, CDR1 is SGHDT and CDR2 is YYEEEE. The CDR3 contains 11 residues. V was trimmed by 1 base and J by 4 bases, leaving 2 bases between them.

This chain links TRBV2 with TRBJ1-2; D gene ambiguous. This CDR3 spans 12 amino acids. Germline lookup yields CDR1 SNHLY and CDR2 FYNNEI. With 6 bases removed from V and 8 bases from J, the gap between germline ends came to 13 bases. CDR3 nucleotide sequence: TGTGCCAGCAGCGACGGGTGGAGAGGCTACACCTTC. It yields the protein CASSDGWRGYTF.

In the case of this clone: This sample includes further DNA sequences coding for the same CDR3. The J gene is TRBJ2-3, the V gene TRBV3-1 (or the pseudogene TRBV3-2); D unresolved. Trimming removed 3 bases at V and 4 bases at J, with 2 bases between. The CDR3 runs 11 residues. Looked up from germline, CDR1 is LGHDT and CDR2 is YNNKEL (reference sequence). CDR3 in DNA: TGTGCCAGCAGCCAGGCAGATACGCAGTATTTT. Protein product: CASSQADTQYF.

By sample share, this clone is medium-sized. V gene TRBV10-3 combines with J gene TRBJ1-2, with no clear D. This CDR3 is 13 amino acids long. Germline V gene data show CDR1 as ENHRY and CDR2 as SYGVKD. The ends were cut back, 11 bases at V and 7 bases at J, with 20 bases in the middle. The CDR3 region is CASSGYDVSGYTF. The DNA for the CDR3 is TGTGCCTCCTCAGGTTACGACGTCTCTGGCTACACCTTC.

In this sample, this clone turned up a few times. The chain couples TRBV5-6 to TRBJ1-2; 7 nucleotides line up with TRBD1. The germline V gene has CDR1 SGHDT and CDR2 YYEEEE. Unmatched junction bases numbered 7, after V lost 0 bases and J lost 8 bases. The CDR3 loop spans 14 amino acids. Here the CDR3 reads CASSLGQKGAGYTF. Written as DNA, the CDR3 is TGTGCCAGCAGCTTGGGGCAAAAGGGGGCCGGCTACACCTTC.

The chain uses TRBV5-6 and TRBJ1-5; D unresolved. The ends were cut back, 0 bases at V and 3 bases at J, with 4 bases in the middle. This CDR3 is 13 amino acids long. Germline CDR1 and CDR2: SGHDT and YYEEEE. CDR3 in DNA: TGTGCCAGCAGCTTGGGCTTCAATCAGCCCCAGCATTTT. This gives the protein CASSLGFNQPQHF.

V gene TRBV14 combines with J gene TRBJ2-3, with 8 bases identical to TRBD2. The CDR3 spans 15 residues. The V gene's germline CDR1 is SGHDN and CDR2 FVKESK. V lost 4 bases, J lost 6 bases, and 9 bases stayed unmatched. The CDR3 reads CASSPWVAGLDTQYF. The CDR3 region has the DNA TGTGCCAGCAGCCCCTGGGTAGCGGGATTGGATACGCAGTATTTT.

The chain is built from TRBV20-1 and TRBJ2-1; D gene ambiguous. The ends were cut back, 5 bases at V and 15 bases at J, with 17 bases in the middle. Germline CDR1 reads DFQATT; CDR2 reads SNEGSKA (reference sequence). The CDR3 is 11 amino acids. The DNA for the CDR3 is TGCAGTGCTTCACGATCCAGGAACCCGTTCTTC. Protein: CSASRSRNPFF.

V is TRBV3-1 (or the pseudogene TRBV3-2) and J is TRBJ2-3; 13 nucleotides line up with TRBD2. This CDR3 has 18 residues. Germline values: CDR1 LGHDT, CDR2 YNNKEL (reference sequence). The junction had 11 bases not matched to a gene; V was cut back by 4 bases and J by 4 bases. The CDR3 region is CASSRLAGGLGDPDTQYF. CDR3 sequence (DNA): TGTGCCAGCAGCCGACTAGCGGGAGGCCTTGGGGACCCAGATACGCAGTATTTT.